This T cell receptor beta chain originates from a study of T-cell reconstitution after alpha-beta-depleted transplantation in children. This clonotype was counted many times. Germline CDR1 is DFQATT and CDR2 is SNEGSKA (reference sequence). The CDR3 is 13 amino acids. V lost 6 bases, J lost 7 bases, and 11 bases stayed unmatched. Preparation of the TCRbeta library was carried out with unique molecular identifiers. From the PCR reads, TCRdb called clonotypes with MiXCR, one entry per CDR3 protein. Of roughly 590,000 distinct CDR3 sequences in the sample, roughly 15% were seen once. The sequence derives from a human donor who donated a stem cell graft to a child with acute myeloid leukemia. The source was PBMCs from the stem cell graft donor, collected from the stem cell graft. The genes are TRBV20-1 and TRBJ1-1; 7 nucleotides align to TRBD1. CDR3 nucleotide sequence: TGCAGTGCCCCGCTGACAGGGAGAAGTGAAGCTTTCTTT. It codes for CSAPLTGRSEAFF.